These 18 T cell receptor beta chains were all obtained from the same sample, sequenced in a study of cytomegalovirus exposure and HLA in healthy donors. Primers for the PCR totalled 60 Vbeta and 13 Jbeta. The assay was immunoSEQ multiplex PCR, and TCRdb's table has in-frame clones only and misses some. The sample holds roughly 280,000 clones; roughly 70% are singletons and the top ten take 2% to 2.5%. The sample comprised PBMCs. Source of these receptors: a female donor in good health and CMV-seronegative.

This chain joins TRBV5-4 and TRBJ2-1, with D maybe TRBD2 (7 bases). CDR3 length: 17 residues. The V end was cut by 3 bases, the J end by 0 bases, with 16 bases between. Germline assignment: CDR1 SGHNT and CDR2 YYREEE (reference sequence). CDR3 in DNA: TGTGCCAGCAGCTCCCAAAGGGGGAGGGCCTCCTACAATGAGCAGTTCTTC. It encodes CASSSQRGRASYNEQFF.

This sequence joins TRBV11-2 and TRBJ2-7; 8 bases are shared with TRBD2. The CDR3 spans 18 residues. Germline-derived CDR1 and CDR2 are SGHAT and FQNNGV. The V segment lost 5 bases and the J segment 3 bases; nucleotides outside the gene matches: 18. The CDR3 region is CASSPMVAGTILDYEQYF. As DNA, the CDR3 is TGTGCCAGCAGCCCAATGGTAGCGGGAACAATCTTGGACTACGAGCAGTACTTC.

The CDR3 DNA is TGTGCCAGCAGCTTTCGGACTAGCGGGAGGGGCTACGAGCAGTACTTC. This sequence encodes CASSFRTSGRGYEQYF. V and J are TRBV5-4 and TRBJ2-7; 15 bases align to TRBD2. Germline CDR1 SGHNT, CDR2 YYREEE (reference sequence). V lost 2 bases to trimming and J lost 3 bases; unmatched junction nucleotides: 3. CDR3 size: 16 residues. The variable domain in full, completed from reference TRBV5-4 and TRBJ2-7, reads ETGVTQSPTHLIKTRGQQVTLRCSSQSGHNTVSWYQQALGQGPQFIFQYYREEENGRGNFPPRFSGLQFPNYSSELNVNALELDDSALYLCASSFRTSGRGYEQYFGPGTRLTVT.

This clone was picked up a small number of times. V usage is TRBV5-1 and J usage is TRBJ2-3; possible D gene TRBD2, 6 bases. Germline loops: CDR1 SGHRS, CDR2 YFSETQ. Trimming removed 3 bases at V and 0 bases at J, with 17 bases between. The CDR3 is 17 amino acids. In DNA form, the CDR3 reads TGCGCCAGCAGCTCGACCGGGAGCGTTACTAGCACAGATACGCAGTATTTT. Its translation: CASSSTGSVTSTDTQYF.

This rearrangement joins TRBV5-1 to TRBJ2-5, with 9 nucleotides matching TRBD1. Unmatched junction bases numbered 11, after V lost 4 bases and J lost 7 bases. The CDR3 has 15 residues. Germline CDR1 is SGHRS and CDR2 is YFSETQ. The CDR3 DNA sequence: TGCGCCAGCAGCACGGGACAGGGCAACGTGGGGACCCAGTACTTC. Protein sequence: CASSTGQGNVGTQYF.

The chain carries TRBV4-1 and TRBJ2-6, with D perhaps TRBD1 (6 bases). The CDR3 totals 17 residues. The germline CDR1 and CDR2 sequences are MGHRA and YSYEKL. The V end lost 0 bases, the J end lost 4 bases, and 13 bases lay between the germline ends. CDR3 amino acids: CASSQDPDRTGANVLTF. The CDR3 DNA reads TGCGCCAGCAGCCAAGACCCGGACAGAACCGGGGCCAACGTCCTGACTTTC.

This clone came up a few times. V gene TRBV7-8 combines with J gene TRBJ2-5; 13 bases fit TRBD2. The germline CDR1 and CDR2 sequences are SGHVS and FQNEAQ. The CDR3 consists of 16 residues. V gave up 5 bases and J gave up 0 bases; unmatched junction bases: 3. CDR3 nucleotides: TGTGCCAGCAGCCGACTAGCGGGAGGTCACCAAGAGACCCAGTACTTC. Translating it yields CASSRLAGGHQETQYF. Together with reference TRBV7-8 and TRBJ2-5, the CDR3 gives the full variable domain: GAGVSQSPRYKVAKRGQDVALRCDPISGHVSLFWYQQALGQGPEFLTYFQNEAQLDKSGLPSDRFFAERPEGSVSTLKIQRTQQEDSAVYLCASSRLAGGHQETQYFGPGTRLLVL.

This clone was counted only a few times. This rearrangement joins TRBV13 to TRBJ2-1, with 10 bases matching TRBD1. After removal of 2 bases from V and 6 bases from J, the junction contained 1 base not matched to a gene. CDR3 length: 14 amino acids. Germline lookup yields CDR1 PRHDT and CDR2 FYEKMQ (reference sequence). CDR3 sequence (DNA): TGTGCCAGCAGCTTAAGGACAGGGGGCAATGAGCAGTTCTTC. Translating it yields CASSLRTGGNEQFF.

The chain is built from TRBV4-1 and TRBJ2-5; TRBD2 matches 7 bases. The CDR3 is made up of 18 amino acids. With 0 bases clipped from V and 2 bases from J, the junction kept 12 bases outside the gene matches. The V gene's germline CDR1 is MGHRA and CDR2 YSYEKL. This CDR3 reads CASSQDTGSGFTQETQYF. The DNA of the CDR3 is TGCGCCAGCAGCCAAGATACTGGTAGCGGGTTCACACAAGAGACCCAGTACTTC.

This sequence joins TRBV7-6 and TRBJ2-7; D perhaps matches TRBD1 (6 bases). V dropped 5 bases and J dropped 5 bases, with 13 bases sitting between them. Germline CDR1 is SGHVS and CDR2 is FNYEAQ. The CDR3 runs to 13 residues. CDR3 sequence reads: CASSPLAGDEQYF. The CDR3 DNA is TGTGCCAGCAGCCCGCTGGCAGGGGACGAGCAGTACTTC.

V gene TRBV5-6 combines with J gene TRBJ2-5, with D possibly TRBD2 on 5 matching bases. CDR1 SGHDT and CDR2 YYEEEE come from the germline V gene. Trimming removed 4 bases from V and 10 bases from J, with 20 bases in between. This CDR3 comprises 14 residues. The DNA of the CDR3 is TGTGCCAGCAGCCCCGCAGCCGAAGTGAGGGTCCAGTACTTC. Amino acids: CASSPAAEVRVQYF.

The chain couples TRBV14 to TRBJ1-2; 8 nucleotides agree with TRBD1. V was pared by 1 base and J by 8 bases, with 3 bases of the junction left unmatched. Per germline, CDR1 SGHDN and CDR2 FVKESK. This CDR3 region has 13 residues. CDR3 amino acids: CASSQVDRGGYTF. The DNA for the CDR3 is TGTGCCAGCAGCCAAGTCGACAGGGGAGGCTACACCTTC.

The chain links TRBV27 to TRBJ2-1, with 10 positions matching TRBD2. Trimming took 4 bases from V and 5 from J; bases not matched to a gene: 8. CDR3 length equals 16 residues. CDR1 is MNHEY, CDR2 SMNVEV, per germline (reference sequence). The CDR3 coding sequence is TGTGCCAGCAGTTCCTCAGGGACTAGCGCACACAATGAGCAGTTCTTC. It specifies CASSSSGTSAHNEQFF.

This clone was counted only a few times. The chain combines TRBV2 with TRBJ1-1; weak D call: TRBD1 (5 bases). Trimming left V 6 bases short and J 1 base short, with 9 bases between. This CDR3 spans 13 amino acids. Germline-derived CDR1 and CDR2 are SNHLY and FYNNEI. The CDR3 spells CASSGGTNTEAFF. The CDR3 DNA reads as TGTGCCAGCAGCGGAGGGACGAACACTGAAGCTTTCTTT.

This clone was picked up a small number of times. The CDR3 loop is CASSYSGRGPYEQYF. CDR3 DNA sequence: TGTGCCAGCAGTTACTCTGGCAGGGGACCCTACGAGCAGTACTTC. This rearrangement joins TRBV6-5 to TRBJ2-7; perhaps TRBD1 as D (6 bases). The CDR3 length is 15 residues. Germline CDR1 MNHEY, CDR2 SVGAGI. V lost 0 bases and J lost 2, with 11 bases in between.

The CDR3 nucleotides are TGTGCCAGCAGTGATCTAGCGGGCCACAATGAGCAGTTCTTC. It yields the protein CASSDLAGHNEQFF. The J gene is TRBJ2-1, the V gene TRBV6-4, with 8 bases lining up with TRBD2. The CDR3 loop spans 14 amino acids. In germline, CDR1 is MRHNA, CDR2 SNTAGT. V lost 3 bases, J lost 5 bases, and 3 bases stayed unmatched.

In nucleotides, the CDR3 is TGTGCCAGCATAGGGCAGGGGGCCTATGGCTACACCTTC. Its protein product is CASIGQGAYGYTF. The chain links TRBV2 to TRBJ1-2, with TRBD1 matching 8 bases. The CDR3 spans 13 residues. The V gene's germline CDR1 is SNHLY and CDR2 FYNNEI. V lost 7 bases to trimming and J lost 4 bases; unmatched junction nucleotides: 5.

This clone was recorded once. This chain uses TRBV2 with TRBJ2-2; TRBD1 matches 12 bases. Trimming at V came to 8 bases and at J to 9 bases, leaving 7 bases not matched to a gene. CDR3 length: 14 amino acids. In germline, CDR1 is SNHLY, CDR2 FYNNEI. The CDR3 DNA is TGTGCCAGCTGGGCGGGACAGGGGGCCCGGGAGCTGTTTTTT. Encoded protein: CASWAGQGARELFF.